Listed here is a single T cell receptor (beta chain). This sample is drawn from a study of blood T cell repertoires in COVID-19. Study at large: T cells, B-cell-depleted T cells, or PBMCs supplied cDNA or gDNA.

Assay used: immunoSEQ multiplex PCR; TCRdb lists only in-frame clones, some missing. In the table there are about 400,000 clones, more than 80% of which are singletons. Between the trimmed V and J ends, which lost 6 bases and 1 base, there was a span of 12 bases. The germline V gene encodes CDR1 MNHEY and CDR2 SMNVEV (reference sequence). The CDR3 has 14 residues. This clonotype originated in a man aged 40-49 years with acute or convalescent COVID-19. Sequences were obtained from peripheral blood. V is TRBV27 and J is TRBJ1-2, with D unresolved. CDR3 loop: CASREVGLNYGYTF. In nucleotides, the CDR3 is TGTGCCAGCAGGGAAGTAGGACTTAACTATGGCTACACCTTC.